A single TCR beta chain is shown here with its context. Generated by immunoSEQ multiplex PCR, the TCRdb table keeps only in-frame clones and is missing some. Altogether approximately 190,000 clones are present, roughly four fifths being singletons, with the ten largest covering around 7.5%. This CDR3 is 14 amino acids long. Trimming removed 2 bases at V and 6 bases at J, with 14 bases between. Per the germline V gene, CDR1 is MNHEY and CDR2 is SVGAGI. The record originates from a study of blood T cell repertoires in COVID-19. Participants' reported clinical history set cohort assignment. The sequencing sample was made of PBMCs or T cells enriched from blood (not recorded which). The rearrangement links TRBV6-5 to TRBJ2-7; D might be TRBD1 (5 bases). The source of this sequence is a man aged 40-55 years who had recovered from COVID-19. As DNA, the CDR3 is TGTGCCAGCAGTTACAAGGGGTCGCCCCCCGAGCAGTACTTC. It specifies CASSYKGSPPEQYF.